The 17 T cell receptor beta chains below were found in one sample sequenced in a study of response to subunit inactivated influenza vaccine. TCRdb ran MiXCR on the RT-PCR reads and lists one entry per CDR3 protein. The data contain about 620,000 distinct CDR3 sequences, 12% of them singletons. Sample: PBMCs from blood, taken on the day of vaccination. Every receptor here comes from a man in his forties or fifties who received an inactivated influenza vaccine.

The J gene is TRBJ2-7, the V gene TRBV12-3 or TRBV12-4; TRBD1 agrees at 7 bases. The CDR3 contains 15 residues. The junction had 9 bases not matched to a gene; V was cut back by 5 bases and J by 2 bases. The CDR3: CASSDRDRNPYEQYF. CDR3 bases: TGTGCCAGCAGTGACCGGGACAGAAACCCCTACGAGCAGTACTTC.

This clonotype was observed a handful of times. V usage is TRBV6-2 or TRBV6-3 and J usage is TRBJ2-1, with a tentative D call TRBD2 (6 bases). Germline CDR1 MNHEY, CDR2 SVGEGT. The CDR3 is made up of 9 amino acids. With 8 bases removed from V and 10 bases from J, the gap between germline ends came to 6 bases. The CDR3 loop reads CASGREQFF. The CDR3 coding sequence is TGTGCCAGCGGGAGGGAGCAGTTCTTC.

This clonotype has a single count. The gene calls are TRBV19 and TRBJ1-1; 7 bases are a match to TRBD1. Germline loops: CDR1 LNHDA, CDR2 SQIVND (reference sequence). The CDR3 has 15 residues. V shed 3 bases, J shed 0 bases, and the junction held 4 bases outside the gene matches. CDR3: CASSISGQMNTEAFF. The CDR3 DNA reads as TGTGCCAGTAGTATCTCGGGACAGATGAACACTGAAGCTTTCTTT.

This chain connects TRBV4-1 to TRBJ2-5; TRBD1 matches 9 bases. Per the germline V gene, CDR1 is MGHRA and CDR2 is YSYEKL. Trimming took 2 bases from V and 5 from J; bases not matched to a gene: 21. This CDR3 has 20 amino acids. The CDR3 region is CASSQQISAKTGTGKETQYF. The CDR3 DNA sequence: TGCGCCAGCAGCCAACAGATTTCGGCAAAGACCGGGACAGGGAAGGAGACCCAGTACTTC.

This chain uses TRBV9 with TRBJ2-5; D is perhaps TRBD2 (6 bases). This CDR3 has 14 residues. Germline lookup yields CDR1 SGDLS and CDR2 YYNGEE. V was shortened by 0 bases and J by 5 bases, with 11 bases between the two germline ends. The CDR3 region is CASSVAIGGETQYF. The CDR3 DNA follows: TGTGCCAGCAGCGTAGCTATCGGAGGGGAGACCCAGTACTTC.

The genes are TRBV12-3 or TRBV12-4 and TRBJ2-1, with 9 bases lining up with TRBD1. The CDR3 is made up of 12 amino acids. V shed 5 bases, J shed 14 bases, and the junction held 7 bases outside the gene matches. This CDR3 reads CASSTGTGREFF. In nucleotides, the CDR3 is TGTGCCAGCAGTACCGGGACAGGGCGTGAGTTCTTC.

This clonotype was counted at least ten times. The V call is TRBV5-1, the J call TRBJ1-2, with D maybe TRBD1 (6 bases). The CDR3 contains 15 residues. V lost 7 bases to trimming and J lost 4 bases, with 20 bases between them. Germline values: CDR1 SGHRS, CDR2 YFSETQ. CDR3 residues: CASSQGQLRSYGYTF. For the CDR3, the DNA is TGCGCCAGCTCGCAGGGGCAGTTGAGGAGCTATGGCTACACCTTC.

This clonotype was observed a handful of times. V is TRBV5-1 and J is TRBJ2-7; 8 bases match TRBD2. CDR1 is SGHRS and CDR2 is YFSETQ in the germline V gene. The length of the CDR3 is 16 residues. V shed 1 base, J shed 0 bases, and the junction held 6 bases outside the gene matches. This CDR3 is CASSLTGGSSSYEQYF. Written as DNA, the CDR3 is TGCGCCAGCAGCTTGACGGGGGGGTCCAGCTCCTACGAGCAGTACTTC.

This clonotype was seen more than once but under ten times. J is TRBJ1-2 and V is TRBV29-1; no reliable D call. Trimming removed 3 bases at V and 7 bases at J, with 9 bases between. The CDR3 runs 11 residues. From germline, CDR1 is SQVTM and CDR2 ANQGSEA. This CDR3 is CSVDYSSGYTF. The CDR3, as DNA: TGCAGCGTTGACTACAGTTCTGGCTACACCTTC.

This clonotype showed up just a few times. V and J are TRBV5-1 and TRBJ2-2; no reliable D call. V gave up 1 base and J gave up 0 bases, with 7 bases separating them. Looked up from germline, CDR1 is SGHRS and CDR2 is YFSETQ. The CDR3 has 15 amino acids. This CDR3 reads CASSLSTTNTGELFF. The CDR3 DNA follows: TGCGCCAGCAGCTTGTCTACAACGAACACCGGGGAGCTGTTTTTT.

This clonotype was seen only a few times. The chain is built from TRBV19 and TRBJ2-7; maybe TRBD2 (6 bases). This CDR3 has 12 amino acids. V was shortened by 9 bases and J by 0 bases, with 9 bases between the two germline ends. Germline V gene sequence: CDR1 LNHDA, CDR2 SQIVND (reference sequence). The CDR3 reads CARGGDSYEQYF. In DNA, the CDR3 is TGTGCCAGGGGGGGAGACTCCTACGAGCAGTACTTC.

This clonotype was counted only a few times. This chain links TRBV10-3 with TRBJ2-7; D may be TRBD1 or TRBD2 (5 bases each). CDR1 is ENHRY and CDR2 is SYGVKD in the germline V gene. The length of the CDR3 is 13 residues. The germline V and J ends were trimmed by 3 bases and 0 bases, with 6 bases remaining between them. CDR3 sequence (DNA): TGTGCCATCAGTGATGGGGGCTCCTACGAGCAGTACTTC. It specifies CAISDGGSYEQYF.

This clonotype showed up just a few times. The chain employs TRBV5-5 and TRBJ1-1, with 7 positions matching TRBD1. This CDR3 has 15 amino acids. CDR1 SGHKS and CDR2 YYEKEE come from the germline V gene (reference sequence). V was clipped by 4 bases and J by 9 bases; unmatched bases: 15. The CDR3 bases are TGTGCCAGCAGCACGATCATTTCCCGGGACAGAAAAGCTTTCTTT. Amino acid sequence: CASSTIISRDRKAFF.

CDR3 sequence reads: CARNSGRVNEQFF. The DNA for the CDR3 is TGTGCCCGAAATAGCGGGAGAGTCAATGAGCAGTTCTTC. This chain connects TRBV30 to TRBJ2-1; 9 bases align to TRBD2. The CDR3 sequence is 13 residues long. Germline V lookup: CDR1 GTSNPN, CDR2 SVGIG (reference sequence). The junction had 8 bases not matched to a gene; V was cut back by 8 bases and J by 6 bases.

The J gene is TRBJ1-2, the V gene TRBV7-3, with TRBD1 matching 8 bases. Trimming took 4 bases from V and 4 from J; bases not matched to a gene: 17. The germline gives CDR1 SGHTA, CDR2 FQGTGA. This CDR3 spans 18 amino acids. In DNA form, the CDR3 reads TGTGCCAGCAGCTCCGACAGGGGACGGTTGGGGTTGGCCTATGGCTACACCTTC. Translating it yields CASSSDRGRLGLAYGYTF. The full variable domain, in which reference TRBV7-3 and TRBJ1-2 provide the parts outside the CDR3, is GAGVSQTPSNKVTEKGKYVELRCDPISGHTALYWYRQSLGQGPEFLIYFQGTGAADDSGLPNDRFFAVRPEGSVSTLKIQRTERGDSAVYLCASSSDRGRLGLAYGYTFGSGTRLTVV.

This clonotype has a handful of counts. V and J are TRBV20-1 and TRBJ1-2; D ambiguous. Germline-derived CDR1 and CDR2 are DFQATT and SNEGSKA (reference sequence). CDR3 length equals 18 residues. Trimming shortened V by 0 bases and J by 6 bases, and 26 bases separated the two germline ends. The CDR3 protein is CSARDRREGVWELDGYTF. CDR3 nucleotides: TGCAGTGCTAGAGATAGGCGGGAGGGCGTTTGGGAACTAGATGGCTACACCTTC.

The V and J genes are TRBV6-2 or TRBV6-3 and TRBJ2-7; D unclear. This CDR3 region has 12 residues. Germline loops: CDR1 MNHEY, CDR2 SVGEGT. V dropped 3 bases and J dropped 4 bases, with 7 bases sitting between them. The CDR3 protein is CASSYSMYEQYF. Written as DNA, the CDR3 is TGTGCCAGCAGTTATTCGATGTACGAGCAGTACTTC.